This T cell receptor beta chain stems from a study of technical replicates of blood from a handful of donors. The CDR3 covers 13 residues. V was pared by 3 bases and J by 5 bases, with 10 bases between. Looked up from germline, CDR1 is SGHTA and CDR2 is FQGNSA. Only in-frame clones appear in the TCRdb table, and some are missing; sequencing was by immunoSEQ multiplex PCR. The data hold 70,000 or so clones, with around nine tenths observed a single time. V is TRBV7-2 and J is TRBJ1-1, with unresolved D. This TCR was sampled from a human donor in good health. Some clones in this sample may be carry-over from other donors' samples. The specimen was PBMCs. The CDR3 nucleotides read TGTGCCAGCAGCTTGAAAGGCGGTACTGAAGCTTTCTTT. Its protein product is CASSLKGGTEAFF.